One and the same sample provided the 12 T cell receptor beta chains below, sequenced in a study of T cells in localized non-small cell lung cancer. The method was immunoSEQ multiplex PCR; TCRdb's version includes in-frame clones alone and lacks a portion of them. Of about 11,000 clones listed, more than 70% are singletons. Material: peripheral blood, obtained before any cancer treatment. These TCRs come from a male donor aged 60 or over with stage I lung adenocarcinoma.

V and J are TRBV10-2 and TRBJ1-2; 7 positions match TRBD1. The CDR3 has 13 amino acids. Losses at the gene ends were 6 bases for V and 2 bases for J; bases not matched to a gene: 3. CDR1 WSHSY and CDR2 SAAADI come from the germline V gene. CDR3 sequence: CASRDRRNYGYTF. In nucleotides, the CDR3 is TGCGCCAGCAGGGACAGGAGGAACTATGGCTACACCTTC.

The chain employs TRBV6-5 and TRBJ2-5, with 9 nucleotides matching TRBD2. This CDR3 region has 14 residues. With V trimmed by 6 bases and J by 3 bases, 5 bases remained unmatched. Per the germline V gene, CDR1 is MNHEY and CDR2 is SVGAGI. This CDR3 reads CASRRGGAEETQYF. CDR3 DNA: TGTGCCAGCAGGCGCGGGGGGGCCGAAGAGACCCAGTACTTC.

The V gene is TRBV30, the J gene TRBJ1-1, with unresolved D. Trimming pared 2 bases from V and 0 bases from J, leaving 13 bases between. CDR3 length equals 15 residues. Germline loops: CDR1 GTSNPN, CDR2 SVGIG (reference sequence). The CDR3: CAWSSLEVMNTEAFF. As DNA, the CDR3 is TGTGCCTGGAGTTCGCTGGAGGTTATGAACACTGAAGCTTTCTTT.

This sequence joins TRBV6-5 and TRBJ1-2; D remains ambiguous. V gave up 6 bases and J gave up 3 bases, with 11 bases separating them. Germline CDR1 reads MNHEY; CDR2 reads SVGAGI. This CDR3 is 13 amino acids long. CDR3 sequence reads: CASSPRTDYGYTF. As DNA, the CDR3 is TGTGCCAGCAGCCCAAGGACCGACTATGGCTACACCTTC.

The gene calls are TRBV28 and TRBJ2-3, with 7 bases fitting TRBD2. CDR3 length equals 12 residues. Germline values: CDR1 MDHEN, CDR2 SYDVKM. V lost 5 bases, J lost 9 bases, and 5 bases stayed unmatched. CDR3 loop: CASSQERGTQYF. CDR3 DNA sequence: TGTGCCAGCAGTCAAGAGCGGGGCACGCAGTATTTT.

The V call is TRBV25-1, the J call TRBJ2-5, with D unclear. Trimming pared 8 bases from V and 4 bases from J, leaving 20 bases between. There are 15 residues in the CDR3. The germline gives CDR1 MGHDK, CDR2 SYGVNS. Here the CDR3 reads CASSYLSTNRETQYF. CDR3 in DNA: TGTGCCAGCTCTTATCTAAGCACCAACCGAGAGACCCAGTACTTC. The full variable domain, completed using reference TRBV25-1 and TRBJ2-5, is EADIYQTPRYLVIGTGKKITLECSQTMGHDKMYWYQQDPGMELHLIHYSYGVNSTEKGDLSSESTVSRIRTEHFPLTLESARPSHTSQYLCASSYLSTNRETQYFGPGTRLLVL.

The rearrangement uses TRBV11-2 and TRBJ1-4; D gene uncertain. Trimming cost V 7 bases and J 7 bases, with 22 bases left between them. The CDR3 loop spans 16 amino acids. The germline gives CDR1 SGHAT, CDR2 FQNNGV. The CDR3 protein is CASKRTPRRVGEKLFF. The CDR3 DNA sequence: TGTGCCAGCAAACGTACACCGCGGCGGGTCGGTGAAAAACTGTTTTTT.

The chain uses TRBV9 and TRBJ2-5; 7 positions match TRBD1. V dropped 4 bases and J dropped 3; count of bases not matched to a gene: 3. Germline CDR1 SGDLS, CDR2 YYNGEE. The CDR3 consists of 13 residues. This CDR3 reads CASSRTGEETQYF. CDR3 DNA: TGTGCCAGCAGCCGGACAGGAGAAGAGACCCAGTACTTC.

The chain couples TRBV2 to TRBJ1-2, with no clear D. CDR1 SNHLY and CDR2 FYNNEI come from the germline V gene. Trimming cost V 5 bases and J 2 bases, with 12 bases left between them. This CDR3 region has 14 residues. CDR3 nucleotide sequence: TGTGCCAGCAGTCCAACAACAGAAAACTATGGCTACACCTTC. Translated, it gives CASSPTTENYGYTF.

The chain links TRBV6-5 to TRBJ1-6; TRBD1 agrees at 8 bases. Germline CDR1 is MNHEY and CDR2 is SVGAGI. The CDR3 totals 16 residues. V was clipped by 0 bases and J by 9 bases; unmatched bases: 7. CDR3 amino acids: CASSYSTGDGGSPLHF. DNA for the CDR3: TGTGCCAGCAGTTACTCGACAGGGGATGGGGGTTCACCCCTCCACTTT.

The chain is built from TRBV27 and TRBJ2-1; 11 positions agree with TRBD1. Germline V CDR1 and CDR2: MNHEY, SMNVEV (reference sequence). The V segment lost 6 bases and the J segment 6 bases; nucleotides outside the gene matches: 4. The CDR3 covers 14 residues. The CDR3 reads CASRDRGQGNEQFF. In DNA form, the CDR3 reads TGTGCCAGCAGGGACAGGGGGCAGGGCAATGAGCAGTTCTTC.

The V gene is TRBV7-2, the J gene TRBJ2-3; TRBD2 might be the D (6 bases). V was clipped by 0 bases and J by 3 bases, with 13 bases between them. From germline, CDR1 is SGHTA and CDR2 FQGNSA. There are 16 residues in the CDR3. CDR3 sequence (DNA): TGTGCCAGCAGCTTAGCCGGGGCGGGGATGACAGATACGCAGTATTTT. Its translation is CASSLAGAGMTDTQYF.